This paragraph reports one T cell receptor beta chain. These data originate in a study of regulatory T cells in long-lasting Graves disease. Study-wide context: Newly diagnosed Graves' patients had under 3 months of antithyroid drugs.

As to time point: newly diagnosed GD, antithyroid drugs for less than 3 months. The TCR library was made from RNA extracted from PBMCs. The ends lost 5 bases at V and 4 bases at J; junction bases unmatched: 7. The CDR3 spans 15 residues. CDR1 and CDR2 (germline): ENHRY, SYGVKD. Libraries of TCR beta came from iRepertoire HTBI primers plus Arm-PCR of CDR3 regions. MiXCR, applied by TCRdb to the multiplex PCR reads, yields one record per CDR3 protein. The repertoire consists of 600,000 to 650,000 distinct CDR3 sequences, with roughly 15% occurring once and the leading ten covering about 17%. These records were also assigned to another study, of T cells in Graves' hyperthyroidism and ophthalmopathy. That source reports: Primed by the HTBI set, a first-round RT-PCR was run on the TCR CDR3.

The chain uses TRBV10-3 and TRBJ2-5, with TRBD2 matching over 10 bases. The TCR originated in a woman aged 30 to 39 with Graves disease. Specimen: peripheral blood mononuclear cells (PBMCs), collected at new diagnosis, from a patient treated with antithyroid drugs. CDR3 DNA: TGTGCCATCAGTATGGTGGGACTAGCGAGAGAGACCCAGTACTTC. This encodes CAISMVGLARETQYF.